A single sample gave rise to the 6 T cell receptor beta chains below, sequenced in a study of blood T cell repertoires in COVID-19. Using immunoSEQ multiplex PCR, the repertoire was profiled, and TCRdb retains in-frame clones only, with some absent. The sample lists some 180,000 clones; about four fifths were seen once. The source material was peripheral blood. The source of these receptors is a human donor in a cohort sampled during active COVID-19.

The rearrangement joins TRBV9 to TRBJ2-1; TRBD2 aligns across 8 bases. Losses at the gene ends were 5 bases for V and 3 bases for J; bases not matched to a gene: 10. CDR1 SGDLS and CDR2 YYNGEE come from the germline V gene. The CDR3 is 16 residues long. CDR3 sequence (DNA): TGTGCCAGCAGTCACCGGGGGGGCACTAACTACAATGAGCAGTTCTTC. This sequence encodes CASSHRGGTNYNEQFF. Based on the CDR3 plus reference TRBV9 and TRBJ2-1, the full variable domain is DSGVTQTPKHLITATGQRVTLRCSPRSGDLSVYWYQQSLDQGLQFLIQYYNGEERAKGNILERFSAQQFPDLHSELNLSSLELGDSALYFCASSHRGGTNYNEQFFGPGTRLTVL.

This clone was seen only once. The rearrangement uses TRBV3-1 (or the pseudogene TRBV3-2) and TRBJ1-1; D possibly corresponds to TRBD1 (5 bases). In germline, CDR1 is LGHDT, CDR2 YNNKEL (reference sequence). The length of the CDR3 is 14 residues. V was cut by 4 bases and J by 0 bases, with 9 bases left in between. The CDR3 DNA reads TGTGCCAGCAGCCGACAGATCATGAACACTGAAGCTTTCTTT. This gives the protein CASSRQIMNTEAFF.

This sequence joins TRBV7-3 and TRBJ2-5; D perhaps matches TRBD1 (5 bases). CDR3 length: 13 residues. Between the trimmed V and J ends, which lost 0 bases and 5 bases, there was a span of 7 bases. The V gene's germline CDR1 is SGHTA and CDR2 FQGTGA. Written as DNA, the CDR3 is TGTGCCAGCAGCTTAACCTGGGGCGAGACCCAGTACTTC. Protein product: CASSLTWGETQYF. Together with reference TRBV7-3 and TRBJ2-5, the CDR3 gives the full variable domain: GAGVSQTPSNKVTEKGKYVELRCDPISGHTALYWYRQSLGQGPEFLIYFQGTGAADDSGLPNDRFFAVRPEGSVSTLKIQRTERGDSAVYLCASSLTWGETQYFGPGTRLLVL.

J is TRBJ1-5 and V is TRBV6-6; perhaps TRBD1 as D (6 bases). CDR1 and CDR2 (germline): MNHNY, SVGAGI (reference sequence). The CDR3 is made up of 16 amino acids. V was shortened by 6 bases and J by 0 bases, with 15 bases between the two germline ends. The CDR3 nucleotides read TGTGCCAGCAGCCGAGGACAGAGTTATAGCAATCAGCCCCAGCATTTT. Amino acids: CASSRGQSYSNQPQHF.

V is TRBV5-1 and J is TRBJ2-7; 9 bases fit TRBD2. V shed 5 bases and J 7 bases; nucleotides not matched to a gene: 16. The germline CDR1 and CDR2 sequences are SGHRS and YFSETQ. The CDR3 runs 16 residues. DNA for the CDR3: TGCGCCAGCAGACAGATAAGCGGGGGGCCCGAAGGGGAGCAGTACTTC. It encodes CASRQISGGPEGEQYF. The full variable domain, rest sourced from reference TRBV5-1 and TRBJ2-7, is KAGVTQTPRYLIKTRGQQVTLSCSPISGHRSVSWYQQTPGQGLQFLFEYFSETQRNKGNFPGRFSGRQFSNSRSEMNVSTLELGDSALYLCASRQISGGPEGEQYFGPGTRLTVT.

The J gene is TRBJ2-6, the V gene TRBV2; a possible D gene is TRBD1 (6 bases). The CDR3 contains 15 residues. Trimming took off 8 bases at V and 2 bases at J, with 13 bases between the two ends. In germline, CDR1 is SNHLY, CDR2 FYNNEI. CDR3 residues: CASRTGSPGANVLTF. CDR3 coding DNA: TGTGCCAGCCGTACAGGGTCCCCTGGGGCCAACGTCCTGACTTTC.